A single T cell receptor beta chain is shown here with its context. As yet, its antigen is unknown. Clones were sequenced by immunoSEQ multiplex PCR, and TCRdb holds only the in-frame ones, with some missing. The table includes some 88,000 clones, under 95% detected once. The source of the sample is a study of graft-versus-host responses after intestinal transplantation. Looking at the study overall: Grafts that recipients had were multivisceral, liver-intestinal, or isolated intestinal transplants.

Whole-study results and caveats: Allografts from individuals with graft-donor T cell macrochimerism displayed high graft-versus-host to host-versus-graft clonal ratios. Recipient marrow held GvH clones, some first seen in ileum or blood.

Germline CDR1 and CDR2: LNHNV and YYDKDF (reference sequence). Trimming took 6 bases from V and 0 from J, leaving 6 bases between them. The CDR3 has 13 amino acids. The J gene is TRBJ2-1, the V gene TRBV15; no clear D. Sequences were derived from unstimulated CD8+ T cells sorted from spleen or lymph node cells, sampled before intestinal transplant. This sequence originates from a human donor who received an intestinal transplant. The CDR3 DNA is TGTGCCACCAGAAAGAGCTCCTACAATGAGCAGTTCTTC. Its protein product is CATRKSSYNEQFF. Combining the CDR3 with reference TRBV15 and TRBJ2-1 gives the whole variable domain DAMVIQNPRYQVTQFGKPVTLSCSQTLNHNVMYWYQQKSSQAPKLLFHYYDKDFNNEADTPDNFQSRRPNTSFCFLDIRSPGLGDTAMYLCATRKSSYNEQFFGPGTRLTVL.